The source of this T cell receptor (beta chain) is a study of OX40 agonist ivuxolimab in advanced cancers. In the study overall: Having had anti-PD-1, anti-PD-L1 or anti-CTLA-4 therapy before was allowed, and under 50% had some. General study findings and limits: On average, CD8+ T cells had more expanded clones than CD4+.

Germline V gives CDR1 SGHAT, CDR2 FQNNGV. The CDR3 totals 15 residues. Trimming left V 5 bases short and J 2 bases short, with 15 bases between. Samples were taken at baseline and on day 1 of cycles 4 and 7. Clones were read by immunoSEQ multiplex PCR, and TCRdb kept only the in-frame ones, dropping some. The table records roughly 100,000 clones, 75% to 90% of them present only once. Concerning this clone itself: Its specificity is unknown.

The source of this sequence is an adult with an advanced solid tumor such as melanoma, head and neck, liver or kidney cancer. The chain employs TRBV11-2 and TRBJ1-2; maybe TRBD1 (6 bases). The sample in question was CD4+ or CD8+ T cells sorted from blood, obtained in a trial of the OX40 agonist ivuxolimab. In nucleotides, the CDR3 is TGTGCCAGCAGCCCGATACCTACAGGGAACTATGGCTACACCTTC. Protein product: CASSPIPTGNYGYTF.